Listed below are T cell receptor beta chains from one sample, sequenced in a study of cytomegalovirus exposure and HLA in healthy donors. Assay used: immunoSEQ multiplex PCR; TCRdb lists only in-frame clones, some missing. The data hold 73,000 or so clones, with 80% to 90% observed a single time. Specimen: PBMCs. Receptors were obtained from a human donor in good health. CDR3s include the opening cysteine and the closing phenylalanine or tryptophan. D genes are given only for firm matches. A clone size is listed for some rows: how often the clone was seen (once, few, many), or a class if it is expanded.

v_gene	d_gene	j_gene	abundance	len	CDR3aa	CDR3nt
TRBV27	TRBD1	TRBJ2-7	-	16	CASSKRPTGGIYEQYF	TGTGCCAGCAGTAAACGCCCGACAGGGGGAATCTACGAGCAGTACTTC
TRBV18	-	TRBJ1-1	-	14	CASSLGGHFAEAFF	TGTGCCAGCTCACTCGGGGGGCATTTTGCTGAAGCTTTCTTT
TRBV18	-	TRBJ2-7	few	16	CASSPRLRRNSYEQYF	TGTGCCAGCTCACCACGCTTGCGCAGGAACTCCTACGAGCAGTACTTC
TRBV7-2	-	TRBJ1-3	-	13	CASSLGGSNTIYF	TGTGCCAGCAGCTTAGGCGGAAGTAACACCATATATTTT
TRBV2	TRBD1	TRBJ1-3	-	15	CASGGTVASGNTIYF	TGTGCCAGCGGAGGGACAGTTGCCTCTGGAAACACCATATATTTT
TRBV25-1	-	TRBJ2-4	few	13	CASSGQGKNIQYF	TGTGCCAGCAGTGGGCAGGGGAAAAACATTCAGTACTTC
TRBV10-3	-	TRBJ1-5	-	17	CAIKDSREGYSNQPQHF	TGTGCCATCAAGGACAGTCGAGAGGGTTATAGCAATCAGCCCCAGCATTTT
TRBV28	-	TRBJ2-2	-	15	CASSPGTPNTGELFF	TGTGCCAGCAGTCCCGGGACACCAAACACCGGGGAGCTGTTTTTT
TRBV5-1	-	TRBJ2-7	-	16	CASSLLGGTGAYEQYF	TGCGCCAGCAGCTTGTTGGGGGGAACGGGGGCCTACGAGCAGTACTTC
TRBV5-5	-	TRBJ1-2	-	11	CASSLSEVYTF	TGTGCCAGCAGCTTATCGGAGGTCTACACCTTC
TRBV19	-	TRBJ1-2	-	14	CASSITQANYGYTF	TGTGCCAGTAGTATAACACAGGCTAACTATGGCTACACCTTC
TRBV11-2	-	TRBJ2-2	-	14	CASSPIGGTGELFF	TGTGCCAGCAGCCCCATTGGCGGCACCGGGGAGCTGTTTTTT
TRBV5-8	TRBD1	TRBJ2-5	few	15	CASSLNTGAQETQYF	TGTGCCAGCAGCCTAAACACAGGGGCACAAGAGACCCAGTACTTC
TRBV10-3	TRBD2	TRBJ2-3	-	15	CAIRMTSGGSDTQYF	TGTGCCATTCGGATGACTAGCGGGGGGTCTGATACGCAGTATTTT
TRBV5-1	TRBD1	TRBJ1-6	-	15	CASSFRTGNNSPLHF	TGCGCCAGCAGCTTCCGGACAGGGAATAATTCACCCCTCCACTTT
TRBV11-2	-	TRBJ2-7	-	15	CAAAGLVLGRYEQYF	TGTGCCGCGGCAGGGCTGGTTCTAGGACGGTACGAGCAGTACTTC
TRBV15	TRBD1	TRBJ1-2	-	15	CATSRQGVSAYGYTF	TGTGCCACCAGCAGACAGGGGGTCTCTGCCTATGGCTACACCTTC
TRBV10-3	-	TRBJ1-1	-	15	CAISKQGGLNTEAFF	TGTGCCATCAGCAAACAGGGAGGGCTGAACACTGAAGCTTTCTTT
TRBV2	TRBD1	TRBJ2-7	-	15	CASPGGTGRSYEQYF	TGTGCCAGCCCCGGTGGGACAGGGAGATCCTACGAGCAGTACTTC
TRBV6-5	TRBD1	TRBJ2-7	-	14	CASSPTGGNYEQYF	TGTGCCAGCAGCCCGACAGGGGGCAACTACGAGCAGTACTTC
TRBV30	TRBD1	TRBJ2-5	once	13	CAWSGTGQETQYF	TGTGCCTGGAGTGGGACAGGGCAAGAGACCCAGTACTTC
TRBV19	TRBD2	TRBJ2-1	-	17	CASSLKVAGGPLNEQFF	TGTGCCAGTAGCCTCAAAGTGGCGGGGGGGCCTTTGAATGAGCAGTTCTTC
TRBV11-2	-	TRBJ2-3	few	17	CASSLGARPADTDTQYF	TGTGCCAGCAGCTTGGGAGCCAGGCCGGCCGACACAGATACGCAGTATTTT
TRBV5-1	TRBD2	TRBJ2-2	once	14	CASSSGGASGELFF	TGCGCCAGCAGCAGCGGGGGGGCTTCCGGGGAGCTGTTTTTT
TRBV7-2	TRBD2	TRBJ2-5	-	17	CASSLWVAGAFQETQYF	TGTGCCAGCAGCTTATGGGTAGCGGGGGCCTTCCAAGAGACCCAGTACTTC
TRBV7-3	TRBD1	TRBJ2-7	-	15	CASSSRGTVQSPVYF	TGTGCCAGCAGCTCAAGGGGGACAGTGCAATCTCCCGTGTACTTC
TRBV28	TRBD1	TRBJ1-2	-	12	CASRTGDYGYTF	TGTGCCAGCAGAACAGGGGACTATGGCTACACCTTC
TRBV7-2	-	TRBJ2-3	-	15	CASSSAGLTTDTQYF	TGTGCCAGCAGCTCCGCGGGACTTACCACAGATACGCAGTATTTT
TRBV7-7	TRBD1	TRBJ1-3	-	17	CASSWSGRDRGLNTIYF	TGTGCTAGCAGCTGGTCCGGCCGGGACAGGGGTTTAAACACCATATATTTT